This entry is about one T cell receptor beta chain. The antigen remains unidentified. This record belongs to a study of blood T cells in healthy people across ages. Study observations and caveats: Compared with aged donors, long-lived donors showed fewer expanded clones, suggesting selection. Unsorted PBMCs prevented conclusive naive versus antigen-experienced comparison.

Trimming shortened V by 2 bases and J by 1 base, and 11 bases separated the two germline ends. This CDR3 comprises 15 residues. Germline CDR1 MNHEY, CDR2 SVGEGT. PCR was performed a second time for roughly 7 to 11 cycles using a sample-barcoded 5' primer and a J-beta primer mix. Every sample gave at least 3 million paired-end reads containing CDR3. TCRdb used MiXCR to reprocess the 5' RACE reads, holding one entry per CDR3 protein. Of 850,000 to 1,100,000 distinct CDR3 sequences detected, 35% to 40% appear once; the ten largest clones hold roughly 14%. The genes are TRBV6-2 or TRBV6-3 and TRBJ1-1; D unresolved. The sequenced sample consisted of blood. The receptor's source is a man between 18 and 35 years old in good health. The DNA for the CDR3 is TGTGCCAGCAGTTACCTCGGACGGAAGAACACTGAAGCTTTCTTT. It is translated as CASSYLGRKNTEAFF.